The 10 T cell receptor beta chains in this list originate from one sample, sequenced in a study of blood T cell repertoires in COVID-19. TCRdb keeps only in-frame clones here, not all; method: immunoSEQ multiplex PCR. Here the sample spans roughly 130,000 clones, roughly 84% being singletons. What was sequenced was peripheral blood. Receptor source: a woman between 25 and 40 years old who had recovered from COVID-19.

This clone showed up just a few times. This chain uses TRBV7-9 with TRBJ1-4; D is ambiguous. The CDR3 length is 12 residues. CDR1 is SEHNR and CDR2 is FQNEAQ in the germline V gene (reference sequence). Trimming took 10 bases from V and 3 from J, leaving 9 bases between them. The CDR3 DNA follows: TGTGCCACCCTGGGAGCTAATGAAAAACTGTTTTTT. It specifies CATLGANEKLFF.

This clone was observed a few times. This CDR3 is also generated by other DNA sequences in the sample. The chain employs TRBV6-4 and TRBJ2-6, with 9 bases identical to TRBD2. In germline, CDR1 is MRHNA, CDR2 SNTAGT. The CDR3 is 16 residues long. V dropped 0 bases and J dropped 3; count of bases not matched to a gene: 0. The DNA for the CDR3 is TGTGCCAGCAGTGACTCTAGCGGGAGTGGGGCCAACGTCCTGACTTTC. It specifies CASSDSSGSGANVLTF.

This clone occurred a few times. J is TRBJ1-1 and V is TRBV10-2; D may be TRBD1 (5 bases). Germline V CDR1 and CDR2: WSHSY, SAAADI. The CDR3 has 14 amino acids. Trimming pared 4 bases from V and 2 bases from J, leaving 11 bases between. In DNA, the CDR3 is TGCGCCAGCAGTGTTCTGGGGGGAAACACTGAAGCTTTCTTT. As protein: CASSVLGGNTEAFF.

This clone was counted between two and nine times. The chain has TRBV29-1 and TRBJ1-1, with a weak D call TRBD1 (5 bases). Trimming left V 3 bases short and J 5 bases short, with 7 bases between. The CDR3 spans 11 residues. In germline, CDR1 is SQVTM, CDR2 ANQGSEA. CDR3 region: CSVEGGTEAFF. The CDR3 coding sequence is TGCAGCGTTGAGGGGGGGACTGAAGCTTTCTTT.

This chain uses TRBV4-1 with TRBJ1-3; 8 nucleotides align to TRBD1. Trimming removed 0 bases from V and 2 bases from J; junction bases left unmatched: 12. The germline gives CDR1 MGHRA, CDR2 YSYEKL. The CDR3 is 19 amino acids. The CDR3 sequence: CASSQDSGRQGRTGNTIYF. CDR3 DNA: TGCGCCAGCAGCCAAGATAGCGGCAGACAGGGGAGAACTGGAAACACCATATATTTT.

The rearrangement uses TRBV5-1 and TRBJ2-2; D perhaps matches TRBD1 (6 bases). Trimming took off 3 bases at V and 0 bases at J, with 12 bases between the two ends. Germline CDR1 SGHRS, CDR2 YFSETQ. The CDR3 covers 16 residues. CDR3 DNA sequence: TGCGCCAGCAGCTCTCAGGGGACCTCGAACACCGGGGAGCTGTTTTTT. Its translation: CASSSQGTSNTGELFF.

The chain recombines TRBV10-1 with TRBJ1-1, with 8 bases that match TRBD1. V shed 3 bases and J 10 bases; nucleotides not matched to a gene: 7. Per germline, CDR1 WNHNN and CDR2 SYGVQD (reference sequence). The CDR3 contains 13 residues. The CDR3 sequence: CASSERTGQAAFF. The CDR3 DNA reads TGCGCCAGCAGTGAACGGACAGGGCAGGCAGCTTTCTTT.

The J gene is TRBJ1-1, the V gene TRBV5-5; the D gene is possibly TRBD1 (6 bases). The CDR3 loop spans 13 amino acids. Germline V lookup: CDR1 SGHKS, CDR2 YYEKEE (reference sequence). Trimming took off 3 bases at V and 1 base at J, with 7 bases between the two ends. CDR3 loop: CASSYRANTEAFF. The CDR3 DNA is TGTGCCAGCAGCTACAGGGCGAACACTGAAGCTTTCTTT. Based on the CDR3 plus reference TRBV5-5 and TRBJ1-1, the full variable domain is DAGVTQSPTHLIKTRGQQVTLRCSPISGHKSVSWYQQVLGQGPQFIFQYYEKEERGRGNFPDRFSARQFPNYSSELNVNALLLGDSALYLCASSYRANTEAFFGQGTRLTVV.

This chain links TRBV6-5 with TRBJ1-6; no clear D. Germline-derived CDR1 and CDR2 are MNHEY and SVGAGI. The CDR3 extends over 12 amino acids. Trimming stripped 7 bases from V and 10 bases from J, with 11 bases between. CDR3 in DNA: TGTGCCAGCACTAGAGGGTTGTCACCCCTCCACTTT. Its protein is CASTRGLSPLHF.

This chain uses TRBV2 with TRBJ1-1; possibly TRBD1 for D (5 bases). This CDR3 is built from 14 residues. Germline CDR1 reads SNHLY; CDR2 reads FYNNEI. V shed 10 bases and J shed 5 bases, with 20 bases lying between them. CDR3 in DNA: TGTGCCACTTCGGAATACGGGGGACGGACTGAAGCTTTCTTT. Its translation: CATSEYGGRTEAFF. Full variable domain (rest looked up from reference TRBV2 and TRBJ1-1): EPEVTQTPSHQVTQMGQEVILRCVPISNHLYFYWYRQILGQKVEFLVSFYNNEISEKSEIFDDQFSVERPDGSNFTLKIRSTKLEDSAMYFCATSEYGGRTEAFFGQGTRLTVV.